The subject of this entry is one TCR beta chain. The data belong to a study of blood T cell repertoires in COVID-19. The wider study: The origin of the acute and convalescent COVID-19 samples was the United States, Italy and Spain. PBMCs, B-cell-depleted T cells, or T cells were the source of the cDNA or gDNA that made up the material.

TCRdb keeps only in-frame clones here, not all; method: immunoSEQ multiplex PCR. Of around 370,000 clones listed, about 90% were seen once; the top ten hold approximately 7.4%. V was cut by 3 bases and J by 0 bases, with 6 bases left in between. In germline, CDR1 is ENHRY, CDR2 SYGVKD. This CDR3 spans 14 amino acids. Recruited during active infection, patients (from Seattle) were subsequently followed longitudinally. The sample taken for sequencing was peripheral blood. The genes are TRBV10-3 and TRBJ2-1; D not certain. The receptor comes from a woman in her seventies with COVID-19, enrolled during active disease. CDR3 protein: CAISDIFSYNEQFF. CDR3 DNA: TGTGCCATCAGTGACATTTTCTCCTACAATGAGCAGTTCTTC.